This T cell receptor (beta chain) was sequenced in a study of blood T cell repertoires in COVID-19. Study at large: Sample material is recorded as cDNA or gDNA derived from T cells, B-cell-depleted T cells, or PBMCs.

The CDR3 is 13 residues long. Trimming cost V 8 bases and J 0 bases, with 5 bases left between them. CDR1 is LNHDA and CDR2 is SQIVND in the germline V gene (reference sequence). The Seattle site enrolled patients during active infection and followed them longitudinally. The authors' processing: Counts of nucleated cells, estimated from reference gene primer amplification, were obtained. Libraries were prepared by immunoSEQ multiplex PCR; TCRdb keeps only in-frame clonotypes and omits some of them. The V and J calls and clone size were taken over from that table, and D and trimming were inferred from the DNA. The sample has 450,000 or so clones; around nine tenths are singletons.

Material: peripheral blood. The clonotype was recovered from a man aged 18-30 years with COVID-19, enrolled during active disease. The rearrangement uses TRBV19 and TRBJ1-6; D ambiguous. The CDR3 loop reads CASSDSYNSPLHF. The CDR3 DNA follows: TGTGCCAGTTCAGACTCCTATAATTCACCCCTCCACTTT.